A few counts support the clone carrying this T cell receptor beta chain. Its antigen is unknown. The data stem from a study of cytomegalovirus exposure and HLA in healthy donors. Whole-study findings and limits: Another analysis was done later, and it associated over 15,000 TCR beta sequences with HLA alleles at 0.05 false discovery rate. Association of a missense DCLRE1C variant with TCR beta V- and J-gene trimming was reported in a later analysis. A few chains linked to CMV were shown in vitro to be specific for CMV antigens.

The PCR made use of 60 Vbeta and 13 Jbeta primers. The assay was immunoSEQ multiplex PCR, and TCRdb's table has in-frame clones only and misses some. The table lists roughly 120,000 clones, about 8.5% of them singletons. V was pared by 2 bases and J by 8 bases, with 15 bases between. In germline, CDR1 is ENHRY, CDR2 SYGVKD. CDR3 length: 15 residues. This chain joins TRBV10-3 and TRBJ1-4; no definite D call. The clonotype was recovered from a man aged 35-49 years in good health and CMV-seronegative. Material: PBMCs. The CDR3 here is CAISEPLTYGEKLFF. The CDR3, as DNA: TGTGCCATCAGTGAGCCGCTGACTTATGGGGAAAAACTGTTTTTT.